These 15 T cell receptor beta chains originate from one sample sequenced in a study of T cells in Graves' hyperthyroidism and ophthalmopathy. The TCR beta CDR3 regions underwent amplification using RNA transcripts as the source. HTBI primers drove first-round RT-PCR of the TCR CDR3. TCRdb re-called the multiplex PCR reads through MiXCR, storing one row per CDR3 protein. This table holds hundreds of thousands of distinct CDR3 sequences, 11% to 15% found once. Sequenced input: blood. The receptors were gathered from a woman aged 18-35 years with Graves' hyperthyroidism.

This clonotype was seen repeatedly, ten times or more. The V call is TRBV29-1, the J call TRBJ2-7; the match to TRBD2 covers 9 bases. V dropped 7 bases and J dropped 2; count of bases not matched to a gene: 6. The CDR3 loop spans 13 amino acids. Germline CDR1 and CDR2: SQVTM and ANQGSEA. CDR3 residues: CSAKLAGPYEQYF. The DNA for the CDR3 is TGCAGCGCTAAACTAGCGGGCCCCTACGAGCAGTACTTC.

The table lists this clonotype with many counts. The CDR3 spells CASSLAGPNSPLHF. The CDR3 DNA reads as TGTGCCAGCAGCTTAGCGGGACCAAATTCACCCCTCCACTTT. The chain combines TRBV7-2 with TRBJ1-6, with D maybe TRBD1 (5 bases). CDR1 and CDR2 (germline): SGHTA, FQGNSA. This CDR3 region has 14 residues. Trimming pared 0 bases from V and 7 bases from J, leaving 7 bases between. The variable domain in full, with the rest retrieved from reference TRBV7-2 and TRBJ1-6, is GAGVSQSPSNKVTEKGKDVELRCDPISGHTALYWYRQSLGQGLEFLIYFQGNSAPDKSGLPSDRFSAERTGGSVSTLTIQRTQQEDSAVYLCASSLAGPNSPLHFGNGTRLTVT.

This chain links TRBV19 with TRBJ1-5; D uncertain. V shed 7 bases and J shed 5 bases, with 15 bases lying between them. Looked up from germline, CDR1 is LNHDA and CDR2 is SQIVND (reference sequence). This CDR3 contains 14 residues. CDR3 sequence reads: CASKLIAVDQPQHF. For the CDR3, the DNA is TGTGCCAGTAAGCTCATAGCGGTTGATCAGCCCCAGCATTTT.

This clonotype was recorded at least ten times. V usage is TRBV4-1 and J usage is TRBJ1-1; TRBD1 matches at 8 bases. The CDR3 sequence is 15 residues long. CDR1 is MGHRA and CDR2 is YSYEKL in the germline V gene. V gave up 4 bases and J gave up 0 bases; unmatched junction bases: 4. The CDR3 sequence is CASSPTTGVNTEAFF. CDR3 DNA: TGCGCCAGCAGCCCTACGACAGGGGTGAACACTGAAGCTTTCTTT.

V gene TRBV2 combines with J gene TRBJ2-1; D is unresolved. The CDR3 loop spans 16 amino acids. Per the germline V gene, CDR1 is SNHLY and CDR2 is FYNNEI. Trimming took off 2 bases at V and 3 bases at J, with 14 bases between the two ends. The CDR3 loop reads CASSEMGHSYYNEQFF. The CDR3, as DNA: TGTGCCAGCAGTGAAATGGGCCATTCCTACTACAATGAGCAGTTCTTC.

This clonotype was counted many times. V and J are TRBV2 and TRBJ2-7; D gene uncertain. The V and J ends lost 4 bases and 4 bases respectively, with 5 bases between them. CDR1 and CDR2 from the germline V gene are SNHLY and FYNNEI. The CDR3 extends over 11 amino acids. The CDR3 loop is CASSGQYEQYF. For the CDR3, the DNA is TGTGCCAGCAGTGGCCAATACGAGCAGTACTTC.

This sequence joins TRBV10-3 and TRBJ2-1; D assignment may be TRBD1 or TRBD2 (5 bases each). Trimming cost V 5 bases and J 8 bases, with 10 bases left between them. CDR3 size: 12 residues. CDR1 ENHRY and CDR2 SYGVKD come from the germline V gene. CDR3 protein: CAISRRGDEQFF. As DNA, the CDR3 is TGTGCCATCAGTCGCCGAGGGGATGAGCAGTTCTTC.

The CDR3 bases are TGCGCCAGCAGCCGTGCGACTAGCGGGAGGCTGGGGCCCTACGAGCAGTACTTC. Translation gives CASSRATSGRLGPYEQYF. The rearrangement joins TRBV5-1 to TRBJ2-7; TRBD2 matches 13 bases. The germline V gene encodes CDR1 SGHRS and CDR2 YFSETQ. The CDR3 consists of 18 residues. The trim removed 4 bases at V and 2 bases at J, leaving 12 bases unmatched.

This clonotype was picked up many times. The V gene is TRBV20-1, the J gene TRBJ2-2, with 7 bases fitting TRBD2. CDR1 is DFQATT and CDR2 is SNEGSKA in the germline V gene (reference sequence). Trimming cost V 6 bases and J 5 bases; bases outside gene matches: 15. CDR3 length equals 16 residues. The CDR3 bases are TGCAGTGCACACAACTTAGCGGAGGGAGGGACCGGGGAGCTGTTTTTT. This sequence encodes CSAHNLAEGGTGELFF.

CDR3 sequence: CASSRNPAGGRQPQHF. As DNA, the CDR3 is TGTGCCAGCAGCCGAAACCCGGCGGGGGGCCGGCAGCCCCAGCATTTT. The chain couples TRBV16 to TRBJ1-5; D is possibly TRBD1 (6 bases). CDR3 length: 16 amino acids. The germline CDR1 and CDR2 sequences are KGHSY and FQNENV. Trimming took 4 bases from V and 7 from J, leaving 20 bases between them.

The chain combines TRBV6-1 with TRBJ2-3, with D perhaps matching TRBD2 (6 bases). Trimming pared 3 bases from V and 8 bases from J, leaving 33 bases between. The CDR3 length is 20 residues. CDR1 MNHNS and CDR2 SASEGT come from the germline V gene. As DNA, the CDR3 is TGTGCCAGCAGTGAGTCTCCGACAGTGGGTTTAGCGGACGAGGTTGGTACGCAGTATTTT. Residues: CASSESPTVGLADEVGTQYF.

This clonotype was detected a few times. The chain has TRBV9 and TRBJ1-2, with a weak D call TRBD1 (5 bases). V lost 2 bases to trimming and J lost 2 bases, with 13 bases between them. CDR3 length: 15 amino acids. The V gene's germline CDR1 is SGDLS and CDR2 YYNGEE. The CDR3 region is CASSVPTDGNYGYTF. In nucleotides, the CDR3 is TGTGCCAGCAGCGTCCCGACAGATGGGAACTATGGCTACACCTTC. Full variable domain (remainder filled in from reference TRBV9 and TRBJ1-2): DSGVTQTPKHLITATGQRVTLRCSPRSGDLSVYWYQQSLDQGLQFLIQYYNGEERAKGNILERFSAQQFPDLHSELNLSSLELGDSALYFCASSVPTDGNYGYTFGSGTRLTVV.

Many counts were recorded for this clonotype. CDR3 nucleotides: TGTGCCAGCAGCTTAAAACAGGGGATGTGGGAGCAGTACTTC. This sequence encodes CASSLKQGMWEQYF. The rearrangement links TRBV5-4 to TRBJ2-7; TRBD1 matches 7 bases. Germline CDR1 reads SGHNT; CDR2 reads YYREEE (reference sequence). The J segment lost 7 bases and the V segment lost 2 bases, leaving 9 bases of the junction unmatched. The CDR3 totals 14 residues. The whole variable domain, filled in from reference TRBV5-4 and TRBJ2-7, reads ETGVTQSPTHLIKTRGQQVTLRCSSQSGHNTVSWYQQALGQGPQFIFQYYREEENGRGNFPPRFSGLQFPNYSSELNVNALELDDSALYLCASSLKQGMWEQYFGPGTRLTVT.

This chain links TRBV4-3 with TRBJ1-3, with D tentatively TRBD1 (5 bases). The CDR3 length is 16 residues. The V end lost 0 bases, the J end lost 3 bases, and 12 bases lay between the germline ends. Germline V gene data show CDR1 as LGHNA and CDR2 as YSLEER. The CDR3 region is CASSQDMGGNGNTIYF. CDR3 DNA: TGCGCCAGCAGCCAAGATATGGGGGGAAATGGAAACACCATATATTTT.

This clonotype showed up many times. This chain links TRBV11-2 with TRBJ2-1; 8 nucleotides agree with TRBD2. The length of the CDR3 is 17 residues. After removal of 3 bases from V and 1 base from J, the junction contained 8 bases not matched to a gene. From germline, CDR1 is SGHAT and CDR2 FQNNGV. Here the CDR3 DNA reads TGTGCCAGCAGCTTGGGCAGGGGCGGGGGGTCCTACAATGAGCAGTTCTTC. Translating it yields CASSLGRGGGSYNEQFF.